The 10 T cell receptor beta chains below all came from one sample that was sequenced in a study of Ad26.COV2.S vaccination and SARS-CoV-2 variants. Treatment in this sample: some 20 received Ad26.COV2.S at low or high dose, single or two shots; 5 received placebo; per-sample allocation not given. Day 63 after the first vaccine or placebo injection was the time point for sampling. Sequencing was performed with immunoSEQ multiplex PCR; in TCRdb, only in-frame clones are kept and a portion is missing. Among some 330,000 clones listed, around 90% were seen once. Sequenced material: peripheral blood, taken in a trial of Ad26.COV2.S vaccine versus placebo. Receptors originate from a person between 18 and 65 years old who received the Ad26.COV2.S COVID-19 vaccine or a placebo.

J is TRBJ1-1 and V is TRBV3-1 (or the pseudogene TRBV3-2), with unresolved D. The germline V gene encodes CDR1 LGHDT and CDR2 YNNKEL (reference sequence). Trimming shortened V by 0 bases and J by 11 bases, and 13 bases separated the two germline ends. The CDR3 covers 13 residues. This CDR3 reads CASSQDVAKSAFF. The CDR3 DNA sequence: TGTGCCAGCAGCCAAGATGTAGCAAAGAGTGCTTTCTTT.

The rearrangement links TRBV2 to TRBJ1-5; D gene ambiguous. The germline V gene encodes CDR1 SNHLY and CDR2 FYNNEI. The CDR3 spans 13 residues. V lost 6 bases to trimming and J lost 0 bases, with 6 bases between them. CDR3 residues: CASRDDSNQPQHF. The CDR3, as DNA: TGTGCCAGCAGGGATGATAGCAATCAGCCCCAGCATTTT.

CDR3 nucleotide sequence: TGTGCCAGCAGTTACTCGCTAGCGGACTACAATGAGCAGTTCTTC. This encodes CASSYSLADYNEQFF. V usage is TRBV6-5 and J usage is TRBJ2-1, with TRBD2 identical over 7 bases. Germline CDR1 and CDR2: MNHEY and SVGAGI. V trimming: 0 bases; J trimming: 3 bases; junction bases outside the gene matches: 2. This CDR3 has 15 amino acids.

The table lists this clone with a count of one. This chain connects TRBV19 to TRBJ1-4, with 10 nucleotides matching TRBD1. V was pared by 7 bases and J by 5 bases, with 10 bases of the junction left unmatched. The length of the CDR3 is 16 residues. CDR1 LNHDA and CDR2 SQIVND come from the germline V gene (reference sequence). The CDR3: CASTTGGANLNEKLFF. The CDR3 DNA reads TGTGCCAGTACGACAGGGGGCGCGAATCTAAATGAAAAACTGTTTTTT.

The chain combines TRBV12-5 with TRBJ2-2, with a tentative D call TRBD2 (5 bases). Germline V CDR1 and CDR2: LGHNT, FRNRAP. V lost 4 bases to trimming and J lost 6 bases, with 15 bases between them. CDR3 size: 15 residues. CDR3: CASGWAAGFAGELFF. CDR3 coding DNA: TGTGCTAGTGGTTGGGCGGCGGGCTTCGCCGGGGAGCTGTTTTTT.

The chain employs TRBV19 and TRBJ2-1, with a tentative D call TRBD2 (5 bases). V shed 6 bases and J shed 1 base, with 7 bases lying between them. This CDR3 is 13 amino acids long. Per the germline V gene, CDR1 is LNHDA and CDR2 is SQIVND (reference sequence). CDR3 in amino acids: CASRRDSYNEQFF. As DNA, the CDR3 is TGTGCCAGTAGGAGGGATTCCTACAATGAGCAGTTCTTC. The entire variable domain, with the rest obtained from reference TRBV19 and TRBJ2-1, is as follows: DGGITQSPKYLFRKEGQNVTLSCEQNLNHDAMYWYRQDPGQGLRLIYYSQIVNDFQKGDIAEGYSVSREKKESFPLTVTSAQKNPTAFYLCASRRDSYNEQFFGPGTRLTVL.

The V and J genes are TRBV3-1 (or the pseudogene TRBV3-2) and TRBJ2-6; unclear D gene. Between the trimmed V and J ends, which lost 6 bases and 0 bases, there was a span of 6 bases. Germline V lookup: CDR1 LGHDT, CDR2 YNNKEL (reference sequence). CDR3 size: 14 residues. CDR3 in amino acids: CASSLSSGANVLTF. Here the CDR3 DNA reads TGTGCCAGCAGTCTGAGCTCTGGGGCCAACGTCCTGACTTTC.

The V gene is TRBV5-1, the J gene TRBJ2-1; D not resolved. The ends were cut back, 0 bases at V and 4 bases at J, with 11 bases in the middle. CDR1 is SGHRS, CDR2 YFSETQ, per germline. The length of the CDR3 is 15 residues. The CDR3 sequence is CASSLEYPRYNEQFF. The DNA of the CDR3 is TGCGCCAGCAGCTTGGAGTACCCCCGATACAATGAGCAGTTCTTC.

In this sample, this clone turned up once. V is TRBV9 and J is TRBJ2-2; D is ambiguous. The ends were cut back, 0 bases at V and 6 bases at J, with 0 bases in the middle. Germline values: CDR1 SGDLS, CDR2 YYNGEE. CDR3 length equals 11 residues. The CDR3 here is CASSVAGELFF. The CDR3 nucleotides are TGTGCCAGCAGCGTAGCCGGGGAGCTGTTTTTT.

CDR3 sequence: CASSEVQGAGEQYF. As DNA, the CDR3 is TGCGCCAGCAGTGAGGTCCAGGGGGCTGGGGAGCAGTACTTC. The chain joins TRBV10-1 to TRBJ2-7, with 8 bases lining up with TRBD1. The ends lost 2 bases at V and 7 bases at J; junction bases unmatched: 7. CDR3 length: 14 residues. Germline V gene lookup returns CDR1 WNHNN and CDR2 SYGVQD (reference sequence).